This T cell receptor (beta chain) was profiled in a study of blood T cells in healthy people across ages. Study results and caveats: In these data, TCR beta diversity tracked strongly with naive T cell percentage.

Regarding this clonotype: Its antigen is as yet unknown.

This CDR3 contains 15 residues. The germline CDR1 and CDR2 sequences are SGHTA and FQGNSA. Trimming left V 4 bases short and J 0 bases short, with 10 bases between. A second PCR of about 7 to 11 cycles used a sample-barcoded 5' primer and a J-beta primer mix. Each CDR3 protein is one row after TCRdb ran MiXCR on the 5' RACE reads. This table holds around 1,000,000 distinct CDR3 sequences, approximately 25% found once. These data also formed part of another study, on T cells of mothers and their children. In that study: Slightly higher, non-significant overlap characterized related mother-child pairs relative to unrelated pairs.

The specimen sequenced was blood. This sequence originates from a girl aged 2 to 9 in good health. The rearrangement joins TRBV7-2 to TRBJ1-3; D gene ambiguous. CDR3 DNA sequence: TGTGCCAGCAGCTCACCATCAGCCTCTGGAAACACCATATATTTT. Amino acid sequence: CASSSPSASGNTIYF.